This TCR beta chain was sequenced in a study of early T cells in non-severe SARS-CoV-2 infection. Study summary: The sequenced material was bulk RNA from unsorted whole blood, and its chains were unpaired.

The V gene lost 0 bases and the J gene lost 7 bases, with 11 bases spanning the gap. Germline loops: CDR1 SGHRS, CDR2 YFSETQ. This CDR3 spans 15 amino acids. Each single cDNA molecule received a unique molecular identifier. TCRdb called the 5' RACE reads again in MiXCR, with one record for every CDR3 protein. This sample has approximately 22,000 distinct CDR3 sequences, with about 4.7% found just once. V gene TRBV5-1 combines with J gene TRBJ1-6, with D perhaps matching TRBD1 (6 bases). The TCR sequence derives from an adult who was a healthcare worker with PCR-confirmed SARS-CoV-2 infection or an uninfected control (not recorded which). The sequencing input was whole blood. CDR3 loop: CASSLGQATNSPLHF. The DNA for the CDR3 is TGCGCCAGCAGCTTGGGACAGGCGACAAATTCACCCCTCCACTTT.